This TCR beta chain was observed in a study of blood T cells in healthy people across ages. Background on the study: In model experiments, template switching was able to capture about one barcoded beta molecule for every two T cells that were present. Study-level findings and limits: The study found more naive CD4+ cells and higher diversity in long-lived than aged donors.

From germline, CDR1 is LGHNT and CDR2 FRNRAP. V shed 10 bases and J shed 3 bases, with 9 bases lying between them. The CDR3 totals 11 residues. A J-beta primer mix and a sample-barcoded 5' primer were used in a second PCR of roughly 6 to 12 cycles. Samples each returned at least 2.5 million CDR3-containing paired-end reads. TCRdb re-derived calls from the 5' RACE reads in MiXCR, one entry per CDR3 protein. In the table there are 1,500,000 or so distinct CDR3 sequences, under 55% of which are singletons. In regard to this clonotype: Its target is unknown.

Investigators took approximately 10 milliliters of peripheral blood from every donor. The sample comprised blood. The chain couples TRBV12-5 to TRBJ1-1, with D hard to call. The TCR sequence derives from a woman aged 18-29 years in good health. The CDR3 DNA reads TGTGCTACAGCTTTGGACACTGAAGCTTTCTTT. Translating it yields CATALDTEAFF. The full variable domain, in which reference TRBV12-5 and TRBJ1-1 provide the parts outside the CDR3, is DARVTQTPRHKVTEMGQEVTMRCQPILGHNTVFWYRQTMMQGLELLAYFRNRAPLDDSGMPKDRFSAEMPDATLATLKIQPSEPRDSAVYFCATALDTEAFFGQGTRLTVV.